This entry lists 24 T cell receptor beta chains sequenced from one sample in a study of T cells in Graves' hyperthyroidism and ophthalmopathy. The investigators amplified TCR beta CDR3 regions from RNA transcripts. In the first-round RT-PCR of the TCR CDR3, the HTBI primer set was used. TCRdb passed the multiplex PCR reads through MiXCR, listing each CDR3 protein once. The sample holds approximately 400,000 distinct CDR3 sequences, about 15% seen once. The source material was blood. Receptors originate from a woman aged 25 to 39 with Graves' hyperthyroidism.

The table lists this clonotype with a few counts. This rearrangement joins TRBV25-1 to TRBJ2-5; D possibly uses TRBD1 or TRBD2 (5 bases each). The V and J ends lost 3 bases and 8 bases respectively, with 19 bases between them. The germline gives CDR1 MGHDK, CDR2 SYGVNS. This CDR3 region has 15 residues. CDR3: CASSDSRDPFETQYF. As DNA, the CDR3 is TGTGCCAGCAGTGATTCCCGGGACCCCTTTGAAACCCAGTACTTC.

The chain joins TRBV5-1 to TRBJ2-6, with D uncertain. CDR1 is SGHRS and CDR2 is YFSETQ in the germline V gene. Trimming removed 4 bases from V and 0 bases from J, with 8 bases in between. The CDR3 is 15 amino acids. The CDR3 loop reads CASSLQTSGANVLTF. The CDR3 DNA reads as TGCGCCAGCAGCCTCCAAACCTCTGGGGCCAACGTCCTGACTTTC. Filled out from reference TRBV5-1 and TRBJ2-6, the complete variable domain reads KAGVTQTPRYLIKTRGQQVTLSCSPISGHRSVSWYQQTPGQGLQFLFEYFSETQRNKGNFPGRFSGRQFSNSRSEMNVSTLELGDSALYLCASSLQTSGANVLTFGAGSRLTVL.

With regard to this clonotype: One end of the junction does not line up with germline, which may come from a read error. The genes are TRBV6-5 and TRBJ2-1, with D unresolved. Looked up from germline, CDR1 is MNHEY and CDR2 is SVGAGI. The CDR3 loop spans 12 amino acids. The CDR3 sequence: CASSYSTGPPIF. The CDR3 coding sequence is TGTGCCAGCAGTTACTCGACTGGACCGCCGATCTTC.

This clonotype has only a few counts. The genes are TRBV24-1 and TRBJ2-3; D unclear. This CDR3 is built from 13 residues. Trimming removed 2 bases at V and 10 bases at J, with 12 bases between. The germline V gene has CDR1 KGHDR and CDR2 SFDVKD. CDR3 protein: CATSDWVAAAQYF. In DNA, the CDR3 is TGTGCCACCAGTGATTGGGTGGCTGCCGCGCAGTATTTT.

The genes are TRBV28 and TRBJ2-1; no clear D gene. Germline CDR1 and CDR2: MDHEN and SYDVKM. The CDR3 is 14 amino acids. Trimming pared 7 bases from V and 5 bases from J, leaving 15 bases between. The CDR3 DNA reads TGTGCCAGCACCCTGTTGCCATCCCACAATGAGCAGTTCTTC. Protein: CASTLLPSHNEQFF.

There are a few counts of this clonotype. The CDR3 bases are TGTGCCAGCGTGGGGGTTGGGGCTGAAGCTTTCTTT. Translation: CASVGVGAEAFF. This chain joins TRBV3-1 and TRBJ1-1; maybe TRBD1 (5 bases). This CDR3 is built from 12 residues. Trimming took 8 bases from V and 6 from J, leaving 13 bases between them. Germline CDR1 reads LGHDT; CDR2 reads YNNKEL (reference sequence).

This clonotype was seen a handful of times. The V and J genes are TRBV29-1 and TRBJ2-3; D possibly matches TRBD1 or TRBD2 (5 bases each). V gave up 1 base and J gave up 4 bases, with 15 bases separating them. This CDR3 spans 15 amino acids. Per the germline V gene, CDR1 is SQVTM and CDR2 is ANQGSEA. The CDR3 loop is CSVEVTGIGADTQYF. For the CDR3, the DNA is TGCAGCGTTGAAGTTACAGGAATCGGGGCAGATACGCAGTATTTT.

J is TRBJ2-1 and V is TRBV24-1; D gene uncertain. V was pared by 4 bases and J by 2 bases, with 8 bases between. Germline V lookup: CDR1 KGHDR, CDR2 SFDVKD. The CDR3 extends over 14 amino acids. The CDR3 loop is CATSESGTYNEQFF. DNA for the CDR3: TGTGCCACCAGTGAGAGTGGAACCTACAATGAGCAGTTCTTC.

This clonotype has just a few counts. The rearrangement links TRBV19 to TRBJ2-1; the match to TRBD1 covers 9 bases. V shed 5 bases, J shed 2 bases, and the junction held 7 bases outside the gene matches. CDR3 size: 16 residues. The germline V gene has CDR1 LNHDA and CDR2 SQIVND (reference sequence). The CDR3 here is CASSGTGRTAYNEQFF. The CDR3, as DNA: TGTGCCAGTAGTGGGACAGGGAGAACCGCCTACAATGAGCAGTTCTTC.

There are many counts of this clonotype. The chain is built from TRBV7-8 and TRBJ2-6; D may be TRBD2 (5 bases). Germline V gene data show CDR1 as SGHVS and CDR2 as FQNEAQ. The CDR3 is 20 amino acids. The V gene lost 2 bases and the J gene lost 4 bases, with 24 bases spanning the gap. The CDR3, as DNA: TGTGCCAGCAGCTTACGAGGCCGGGGTTCTTTTTCGAGAGGGGCCAACGTCCTGACTTTC. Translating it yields CASSLRGRGSFSRGANVLTF.

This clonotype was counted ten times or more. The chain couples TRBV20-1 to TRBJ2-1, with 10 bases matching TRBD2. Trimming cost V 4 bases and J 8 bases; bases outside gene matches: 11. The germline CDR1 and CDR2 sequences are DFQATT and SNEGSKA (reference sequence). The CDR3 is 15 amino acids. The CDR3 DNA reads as TGCAGTGCTACCCCCTTAGCGGGAGGTCTGGATGAGCAGTTCTTC. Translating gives CSATPLAGGLDEQFF.

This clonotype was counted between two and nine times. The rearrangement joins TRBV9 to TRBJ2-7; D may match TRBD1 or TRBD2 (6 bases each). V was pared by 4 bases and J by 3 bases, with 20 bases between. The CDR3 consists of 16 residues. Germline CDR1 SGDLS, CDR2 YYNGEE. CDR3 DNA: TGTGCCAGCAGCTTAAGGACAGTTTCGGGACTCTACGAGCAGTACTTC. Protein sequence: CASSLRTVSGLYEQYF.

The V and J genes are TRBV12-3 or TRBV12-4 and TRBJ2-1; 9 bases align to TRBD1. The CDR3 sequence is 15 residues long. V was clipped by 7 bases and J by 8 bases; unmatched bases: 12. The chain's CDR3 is CASTQGTGTIHEQFF. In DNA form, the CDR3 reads TGTGCCAGCACCCAGGGGACAGGGACGATTCATGAGCAGTTCTTC.

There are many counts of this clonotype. CDR3 DNA sequence: TGCAGTGAAAGGCGGGGGACTAGCGGGAGGAATGAGCAGTTCTTC. Protein product: CSERRGTSGRNEQFF. The chain joins TRBV20-1 to TRBJ2-1; 15 nucleotides line up with TRBD2. Germline CDR1 is DFQATT and CDR2 is SNEGSKA (reference sequence). The V segment lost 7 bases and the J segment 7 bases; nucleotides outside the gene matches: 8. CDR3 size: 15 residues.

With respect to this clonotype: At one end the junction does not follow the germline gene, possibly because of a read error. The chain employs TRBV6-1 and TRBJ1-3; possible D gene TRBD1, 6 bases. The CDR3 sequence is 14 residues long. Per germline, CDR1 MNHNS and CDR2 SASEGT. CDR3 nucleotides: TGTACCAGCGGGCGTAGGGGGAACCTAAACACCATATATTTT. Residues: CTSGRRGNLNTIYF.

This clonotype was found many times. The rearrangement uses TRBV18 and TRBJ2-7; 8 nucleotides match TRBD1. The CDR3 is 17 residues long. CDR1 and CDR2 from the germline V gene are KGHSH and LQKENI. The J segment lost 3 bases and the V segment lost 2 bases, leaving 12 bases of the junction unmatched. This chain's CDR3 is CASSPVSRTGQYYEQYF. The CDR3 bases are TGTGCCAGCTCACCAGTCTCCCGGACAGGGCAGTACTACGAGCAGTACTTC.

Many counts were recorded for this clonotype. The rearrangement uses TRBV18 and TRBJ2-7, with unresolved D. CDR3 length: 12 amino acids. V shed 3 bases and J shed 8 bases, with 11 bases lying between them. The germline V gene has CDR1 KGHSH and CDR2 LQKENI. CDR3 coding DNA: TGTGCCAGCTCACCTATGAGTATGCAGCAGTACTTC. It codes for CASSPMSMQQYF.

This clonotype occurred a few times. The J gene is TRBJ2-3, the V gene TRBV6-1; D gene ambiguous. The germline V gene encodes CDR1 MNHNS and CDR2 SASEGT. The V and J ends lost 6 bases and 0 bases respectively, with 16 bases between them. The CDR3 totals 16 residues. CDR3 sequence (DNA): TGTGCCAGCAGCCACTCGGGCACGATTAGCACAGATACGCAGTATTTT. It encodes CASSHSGTISTDTQYF.

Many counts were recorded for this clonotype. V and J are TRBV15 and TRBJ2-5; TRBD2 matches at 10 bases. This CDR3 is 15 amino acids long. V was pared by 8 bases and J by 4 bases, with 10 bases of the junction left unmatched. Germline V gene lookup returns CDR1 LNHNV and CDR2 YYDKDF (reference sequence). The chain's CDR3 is CATQEASGRGETQYF. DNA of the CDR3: TGTGCCACCCAAGAGGCTAGCGGGAGAGGAGAGACCCAGTACTTC. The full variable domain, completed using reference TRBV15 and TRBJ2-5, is DAMVIQNPRYQVTQFGKPVTLSCSQTLNHNVMYWYQQKSSQAPKLLFHYYDKDFNNEADTPDNFQSRRPNTSFCFLDIRSPGLGDTAMYLCATQEASGRGETQYFGPGTRLLVL.

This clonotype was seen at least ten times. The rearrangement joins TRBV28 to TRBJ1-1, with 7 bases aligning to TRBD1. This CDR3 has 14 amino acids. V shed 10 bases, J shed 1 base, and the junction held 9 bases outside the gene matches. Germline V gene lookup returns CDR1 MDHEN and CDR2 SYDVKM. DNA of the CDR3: TGTGCCACCGCGAGAGGACAGGAGAACACTGAAGCTTTCTTT. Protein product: CATARGQENTEAFF.

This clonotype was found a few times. The CDR3: CASSTPHGNSPLHF. The CDR3 bases are TGTGCCAGCAGTACCCCCCATGGGAATTCACCCCTCCACTTT. The V and J genes are TRBV28 and TRBJ1-6; D remains ambiguous. The germline gives CDR1 MDHEN, CDR2 SYDVKM. Trimming took 5 bases from V and 7 from J, leaving 12 bases between them. CDR3 size: 14 residues.

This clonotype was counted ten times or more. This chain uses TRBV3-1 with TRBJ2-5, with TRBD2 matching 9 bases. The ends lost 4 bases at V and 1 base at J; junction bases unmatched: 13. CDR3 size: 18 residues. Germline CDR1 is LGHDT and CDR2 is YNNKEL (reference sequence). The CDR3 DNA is TGTGCCAGCAGCCGACCTTGGGGCGGGAGGGTATCCCAAGAGACCCAGTACTTC. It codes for CASSRPWGGRVSQETQYF.

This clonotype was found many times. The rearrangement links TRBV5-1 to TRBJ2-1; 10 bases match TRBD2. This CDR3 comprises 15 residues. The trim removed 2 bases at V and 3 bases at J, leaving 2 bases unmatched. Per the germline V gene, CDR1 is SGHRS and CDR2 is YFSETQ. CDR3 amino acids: CASSFGLADYNEQFF. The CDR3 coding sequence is TGCGCCAGCAGCTTCGGACTAGCGGACTACAATGAGCAGTTCTTC.

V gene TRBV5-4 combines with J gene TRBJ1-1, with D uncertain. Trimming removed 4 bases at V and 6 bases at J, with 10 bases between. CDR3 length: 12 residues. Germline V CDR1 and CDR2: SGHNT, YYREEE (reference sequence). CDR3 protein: CASSRTNAEAFF. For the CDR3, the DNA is TGTGCCAGCAGCCGGACTAACGCTGAAGCTTTCTTT.